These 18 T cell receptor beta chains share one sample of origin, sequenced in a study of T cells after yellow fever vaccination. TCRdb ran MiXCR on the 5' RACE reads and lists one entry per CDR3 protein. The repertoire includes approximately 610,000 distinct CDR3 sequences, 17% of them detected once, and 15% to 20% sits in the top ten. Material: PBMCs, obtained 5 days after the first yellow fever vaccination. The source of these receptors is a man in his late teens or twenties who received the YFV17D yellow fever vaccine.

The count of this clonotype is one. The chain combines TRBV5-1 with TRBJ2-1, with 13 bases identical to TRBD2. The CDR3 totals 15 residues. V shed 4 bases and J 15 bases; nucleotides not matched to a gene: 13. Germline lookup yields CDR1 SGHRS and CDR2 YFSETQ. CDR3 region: CASSRGLAGEGWSFF. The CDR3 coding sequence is TGCGCCAGCAGCCGCGGACTAGCGGGGGAAGGGTGGTCGTTCTTC.

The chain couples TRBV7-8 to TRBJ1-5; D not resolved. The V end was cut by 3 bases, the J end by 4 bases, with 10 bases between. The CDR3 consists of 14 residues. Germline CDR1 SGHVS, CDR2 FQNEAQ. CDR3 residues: CASSFTPDNQPQHF. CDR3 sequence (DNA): TGTGCCAGCAGCTTTACCCCCGATAATCAGCCCCAGCATTTT. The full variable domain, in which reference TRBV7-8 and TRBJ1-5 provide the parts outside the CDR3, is GAGVSQSPRYKVAKRGQDVALRCDPISGHVSLFWYQQALGQGPEFLTYFQNEAQLDKSGLPSDRFFAERPEGSVSTLKIQRTQQEDSAVYLCASSFTPDNQPQHFGDGTRLSIL.

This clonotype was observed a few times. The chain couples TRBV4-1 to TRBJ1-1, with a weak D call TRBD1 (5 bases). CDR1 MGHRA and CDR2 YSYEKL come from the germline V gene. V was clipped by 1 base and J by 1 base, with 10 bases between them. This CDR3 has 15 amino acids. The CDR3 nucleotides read TGCGCCAGCAGCCAAGCCACAGGTTGGAACACTGAAGCTTTCTTT. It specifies CASSQATGWNTEAFF.

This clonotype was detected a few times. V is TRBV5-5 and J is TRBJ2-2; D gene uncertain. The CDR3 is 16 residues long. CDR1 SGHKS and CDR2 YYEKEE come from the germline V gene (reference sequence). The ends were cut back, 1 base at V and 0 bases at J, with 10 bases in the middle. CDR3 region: CASSLWSGTNTGELFF. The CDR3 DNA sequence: TGTGCCAGCAGCTTGTGGTCTGGGACGAACACCGGGGAGCTGTTTTTT.

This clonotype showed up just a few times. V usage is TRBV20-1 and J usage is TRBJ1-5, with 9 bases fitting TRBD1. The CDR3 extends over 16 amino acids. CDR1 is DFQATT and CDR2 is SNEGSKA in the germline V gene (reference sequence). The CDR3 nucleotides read TGCATAAGTGTAGTTTACAGGGGGCATTATCGTCAGCCCCAGCATTTT. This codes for CISVVYRGHYRQPQHF.

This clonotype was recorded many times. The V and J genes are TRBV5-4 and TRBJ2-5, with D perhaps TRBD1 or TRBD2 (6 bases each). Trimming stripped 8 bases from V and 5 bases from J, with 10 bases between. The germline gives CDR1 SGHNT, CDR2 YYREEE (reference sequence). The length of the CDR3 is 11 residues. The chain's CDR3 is CASKGGETQYF. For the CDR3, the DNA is TGTGCCAGTAAAGGGGGGGAGACCCAGTACTTC.

In DNA form, the CDR3 reads TGTGCCAGCAGCTTAGGGACCGGGACCTTGAACACTGAAGCTTTCTTT. Protein sequence: CASSLGTGTLNTEAFF. The chain carries TRBV7-9 and TRBJ1-1; D is possibly TRBD1 (5 bases). The germline gives CDR1 SEHNR, CDR2 FQNEAQ (reference sequence). V was pared by 1 base and J by 0 bases, with 12 bases between. The CDR3 is 16 amino acids. The full variable domain, its missing parts supplied by reference TRBV7-9 and TRBJ1-1, is DTGVSQNPRHKITKRGQNVTFRCDPISEHNRLYWYRQTLGQGPEFLTYFQNEAQLEKSRLLSDRFSAERPKGSFSTLEIQRTEQGDSAMYLCASSLGTGTLNTEAFFGQGTRLTVV.

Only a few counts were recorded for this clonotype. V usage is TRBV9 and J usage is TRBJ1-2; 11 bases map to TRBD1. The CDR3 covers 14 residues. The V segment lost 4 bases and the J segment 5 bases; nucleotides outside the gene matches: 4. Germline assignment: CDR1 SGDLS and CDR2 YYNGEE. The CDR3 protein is CASSTRDRGYGYTF. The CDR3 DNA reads TGTGCCAGCAGCACCCGGGACAGGGGGTATGGCTACACCTTC.

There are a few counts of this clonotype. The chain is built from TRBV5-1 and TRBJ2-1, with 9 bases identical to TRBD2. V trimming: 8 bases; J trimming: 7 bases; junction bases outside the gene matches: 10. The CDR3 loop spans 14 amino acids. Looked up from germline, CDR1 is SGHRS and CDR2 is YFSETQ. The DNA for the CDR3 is TGCGCCAGTTTAGCGGGGGCCGCCTCGAATGAGCAGTTCTTC. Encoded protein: CASLAGAASNEQFF.

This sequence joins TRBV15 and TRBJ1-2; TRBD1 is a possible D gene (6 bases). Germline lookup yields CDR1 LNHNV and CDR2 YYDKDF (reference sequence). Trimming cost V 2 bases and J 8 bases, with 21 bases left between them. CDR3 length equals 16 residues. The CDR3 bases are TGTGCCACCAGCAGATTTGGGGGCAGGGATTTCGACGGCTACACCTTC. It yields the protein CATSRFGGRDFDGYTF.

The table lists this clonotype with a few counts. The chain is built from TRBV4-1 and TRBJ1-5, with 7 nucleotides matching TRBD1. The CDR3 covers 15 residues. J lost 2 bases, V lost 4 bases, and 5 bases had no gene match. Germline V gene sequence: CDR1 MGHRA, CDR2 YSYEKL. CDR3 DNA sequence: TGCGCCAGCAGCCGACAGGGACAGCGCAATCAGCCCCAGCATTTT. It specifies CASSRQGQRNQPQHF.

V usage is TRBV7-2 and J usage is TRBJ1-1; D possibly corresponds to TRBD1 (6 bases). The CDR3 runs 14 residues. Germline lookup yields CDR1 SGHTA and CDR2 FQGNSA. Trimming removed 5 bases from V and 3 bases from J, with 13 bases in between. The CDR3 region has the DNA TGTGCCAGCAGCCCTAGACAGGCAGACACTGAAGCTTTCTTT. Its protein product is CASSPRQADTEAFF.

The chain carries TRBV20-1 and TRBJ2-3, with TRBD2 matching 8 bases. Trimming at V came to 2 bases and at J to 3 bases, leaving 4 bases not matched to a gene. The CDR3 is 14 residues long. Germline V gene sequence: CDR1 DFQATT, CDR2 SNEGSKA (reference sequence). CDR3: CSARHPGGTDTQYF. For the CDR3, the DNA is TGCAGTGCTAGACATCCGGGGGGGACAGATACGCAGTATTTT.

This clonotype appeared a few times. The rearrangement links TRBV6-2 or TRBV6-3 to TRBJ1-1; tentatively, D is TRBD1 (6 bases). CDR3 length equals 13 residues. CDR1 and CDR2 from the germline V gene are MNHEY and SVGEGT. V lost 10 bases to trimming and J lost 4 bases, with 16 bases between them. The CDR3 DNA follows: TGTGCCACCCTGATACAGGGCGTCACTGAAGCTTTCTTT. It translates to CATLIQGVTEAFF.

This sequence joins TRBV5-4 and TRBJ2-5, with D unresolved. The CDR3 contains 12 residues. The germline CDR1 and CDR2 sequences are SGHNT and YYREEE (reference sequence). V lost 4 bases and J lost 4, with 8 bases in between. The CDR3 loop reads CASSGSSETQYF. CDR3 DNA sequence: TGTGCCAGCAGCGGCTCCTCAGAGACCCAGTACTTC.

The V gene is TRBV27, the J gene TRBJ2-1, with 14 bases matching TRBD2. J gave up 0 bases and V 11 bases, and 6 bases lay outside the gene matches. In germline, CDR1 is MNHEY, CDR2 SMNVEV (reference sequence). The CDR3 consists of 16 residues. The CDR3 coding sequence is TGTGCCTTCAGGACTAGCGGGGGGAGCTCCTACAATGAGCAGTTCTTC. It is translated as CAFRTSGGSSYNEQFF.

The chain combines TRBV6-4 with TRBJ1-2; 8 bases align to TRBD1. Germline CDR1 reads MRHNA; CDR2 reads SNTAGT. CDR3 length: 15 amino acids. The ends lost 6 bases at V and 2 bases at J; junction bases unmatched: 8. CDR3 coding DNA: TGTGCCAGCAGCCGGGACAGGCTCACAAACTATGGCTACACCTTC. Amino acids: CASSRDRLTNYGYTF.

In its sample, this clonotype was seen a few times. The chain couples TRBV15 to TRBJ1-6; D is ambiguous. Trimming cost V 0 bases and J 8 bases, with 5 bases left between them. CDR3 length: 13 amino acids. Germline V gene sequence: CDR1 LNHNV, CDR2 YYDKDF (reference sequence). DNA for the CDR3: TGTGCCACCAGCAGAGATGAGGATTCACCCCTCCACTTT. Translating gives CATSRDEDSPLHF.